A selection of T cell receptor beta chains follows, all from one sample in a study of graft-versus-host responses after intestinal transplantation. Assay: immunoSEQ multiplex PCR; the TCRdb copy retains only in-frame clones and omits some. The table lists under 100,000 clones, 75% to 95% of them singletons. Here the sequenced sample was PBMCs, taken about 440 days after intestinal transplant. The receptors derive from a human patient who received an intestinal transplant, so some T cells may come from the graft donor. The CDR3 runs from the conserved cysteine through the conserved F or W. A D gene is named only where the DNA matches it firmly. The size of a clone is reported for some rows only, either as once, few or many, or as a class for expanded clones.

V	D	J	size	CDR3	DNA
TRBV9	NA	TRBJ1-2	NA	CASSVALGVNYGYTF	TGTGCCAGCAGCGTAGCCCTGGGGGTTAATTATGGCTACACCTTC
TRBV9	NA	TRBJ2-4	NA	CASSSQGLRRNIQYF	TGTGCCAGCAGCTCCCAAGGATTGAGGCGAAACATTCAGTACTTC
TRBV10-3	TRBD1	TRBJ1-2	NA	CAIRDDPRTGRSGYTF	TGTGCCATCAGAGATGATCCACGGACAGGGCGTAGTGGCTACACCTTC
TRBV15	TRBD2	TRBJ2-5	NA	CATSRGGLADQETQYF	TGTGCCACCAGCAGAGGGGGACTAGCGGACCAAGAGACCCAGTACTTC
TRBV6-6	TRBD1	TRBJ1-5	NA	CASSYSKTGLYQPQHF	TGTGCCAGCAGTTACTCGAAGACAGGGTTGTATCAGCCCCAGCATTTT
TRBV4-2	NA	TRBJ1-3	NA	CASSQGPYEENSFSGNTIYF	TGTGCCAGCAGCCAAGGGCCTTATGAAGAAAACAGCTTCTCTGGAAACACCATATATTTT
TRBV7-6	NA	TRBJ2-5	NA	CASSPLGGFETQYF	TGTGCCAGCAGCCCCTTGGGGGGTTTTGAGACCCAGTACTTC
TRBV4-1	NA	TRBJ1-6	NA	CASSQDGLGGGNSPLHF	TGCGCCAGCAGCCAAGATGGCCTCGGGGGCGGTAATTCACCCCTCCACTTT
TRBV2	TRBD1	TRBJ1-1	NA	CAAQGGGGTEAFF	TGTGCCGCTCAGGGGGGAGGGGGCACTGAAGCTTTCTTT
TRBV6-5	NA	TRBJ2-1	NA	CASSLLPPAYNEQFF	TGTGCCAGCAGTTTACTACCGCCCGCCTACAATGAGCAGTTCTTC
TRBV9	NA	TRBJ1-3	NA	CASSVAGGGSGNTIYF	TGTGCCAGCAGCGTAGCCGGTGGGGGCTCTGGAAACACCATATATTTT
TRBV6-4	NA	TRBJ2-3	NA	CASSDSDSTDTQYF	TGTGCCAGCAGTGACTCGGACAGCACAGATACGCAGTATTTT
TRBV9	NA	TRBJ1-1	NA	CASSLGTEAFF	TGTGCCAGCAGCTTGGGGACTGAAGCTTTCTTT
TRBV4-1	NA	TRBJ2-7	NA	CASRQQGGAGVEQYF	TGCGCCAGCAGACAACAAGGGGGGGCCGGCGTAGAGCAGTACTTC
TRBV7-3	TRBD1	TRBJ2-2	NA	CASSSGGRSAGELFF	TGTGCCAGCAGCTCAGGGGGCAGGTCCGCCGGGGAGCTGTTTTTT
TRBV6-4	TRBD2	TRBJ2-3	NA	CASSGVAGSTDTQYF	TGTGCCAGCAGTGGCGTAGCGGGGAGCACAGATACGCAGTATTTT
TRBV7-8	NA	TRBJ2-7	NA	CASSLNYEQYF	TGTGCCAGCAGCTTAAACTACGAGCAGTACTTC
TRBV7-3	NA	TRBJ2-7	NA	CASSNGYEQYF	TGTGCCAGCAGCAACGGGTACGAGCAGTACTTC
TRBV5-8	NA	TRBJ1-5	NA	CASSPTGHTYQPQHF	TGTGCCAGCAGCCCGACAGGCCACACCTATCAGCCCCAGCATTTT
TRBV5-4	NA	TRBJ2-7	once	CASSPQGPNYEQYF	TGTGCCAGCAGCCCGCAAGGCCCCAACTACGAGCAGTACTTC
TRBV10-1	NA	TRBJ1-2	once	CASSPISGDYGYTF	TGCGCCAGCAGCCCAATCTCAGGGGACTATGGCTACACCTTC
TRBV6-1	TRBD1	TRBJ1-2	NA	CASGTEGGGVFSYTF	TGTGCCAGCGGGACAGAGGGCGGGGGAGTGTTTAGCTACACCTTC
TRBV18	NA	TRBJ1-1	NA	CASSPRGPGGTEAFF	TGTGCCAGCTCACCACGGGGGCCCGGAGGCACTGAAGCTTTCTTT
TRBV10-3	TRBD1	TRBJ1-2	NA	CAISGTGVGGYTF	TGTGCCATCTCCGGGACAGGGGTGGGTGGCTACACCTTC
TRBV6-5	NA	TRBJ1-1	NA	CASSYSWVRTEAFF	TGTGCCAGCAGTTACTCTTGGGTGAGAACTGAAGCTTTCTTT
TRBV7-3	NA	TRBJ1-2	NA	CASSQRWGEGYTF	TGTGCCAGCAGCCAAAGGTGGGGTGAAGGCTACACCTTC
TRBV7-9	NA	TRBJ2-7	NA	CASSPSSYEQYF	TGTGCCAGCAGCCCCTCCTCCTACGAGCAGTACTTC
TRBV13	NA	TRBJ1-4	NA	CASSLGGVGEKLFF	TGTGCCAGCAGCTTAGGGGGGGTTGGCGAAAAACTGTTTTTT
TRBV11-2	TRBD1	TRBJ1-1	NA	CASSSGTEDQNTEAFF	TGTGCCAGCAGCTCTGGGACAGAGGATCAGAACACTGAAGCTTTCTTT
TRBV10-3	NA	TRBJ1-5	NA	CAISPGGNQPQHF	TGTGCCATCAGTCCAGGTGGAAATCAGCCCCAGCATTTT
TRBV11-2	NA	TRBJ1-2	NA	CASSSDVNYGYTF	TGTGCCAGCAGCTCGGACGTAAACTATGGCTACACCTTC
TRBV11-2	NA	TRBJ1-1	NA	CASSYLAGRVNTEAFF	TGTGCCAGCAGCTATCTTGCAGGGAGGGTCAACACTGAAGCTTTCTTT
TRBV7-2	NA	TRBJ1-5	NA	CASSPRVGPNQPQHF	TGTGCCAGCAGCCCCCGGGTAGGGCCCAATCAGCCCCAGCATTTT
TRBV7-9	TRBD2	TRBJ2-3	NA	CASSPSGGRSTQYF	TGTGCCAGCAGCCCGAGCGGGGGCCGCTCTACGCAGTATTTT
TRBV6-5	TRBD1	TRBJ2-2	NA	CASSAGTGATGELFF	TGTGCCAGCAGCGCCGGGACAGGGGCTACCGGGGAGCTGTTTTTT
TRBV29-1	NA	TRBJ2-2	NA	CSVVDSTGELFF	TGCAGCGTTGTGGACAGCACCGGGGAGCTGTTTTTT
TRBV7-9	NA	TRBJ1-1	once	CASSRRPQDMNTEAFF	TGTGCCAGCAGCCGCCGCCCCCAGGATATGAACACTGAAGCTTTCTTT
TRBV6-5	NA	TRBJ1-1	NA	CASSYGGLSEAFF	TGTGCCAGCAGTTACGGCGGACTCTCTGAAGCTTTCTTT
TRBV21-1	NA	TRBJ2-7	few	CASSKEGQGLYEQYF	TGTGCCAGCAGCAAAGAGGGACAGGGGCTCTACGAGCAGTACTTC
TRBV7-9	NA	TRBJ1-1	NA	CASSVGRGAFF	TGTGCCAGCAGCGTAGGGCGCGGGGCTTTCTTT
TRBV18	NA	TRBJ1-1	once	CASSPLSTEAFF	TGTGCCAGCTCACCCCTTTCCACTGAAGCTTTCTTT
TRBV4-1	NA	TRBJ1-3	NA	CASSQGVTSGNTIYF	TGCGCCAGCAGCCAAGGCGTCACCTCTGGAAACACCATATATTTT
TRBV4-1	TRBD1	TRBJ1-5	few	CASSPSRDRGDQPQHF	TGCGCCAGCAGCCCGTCCCGGGACAGGGGGGATCAGCCCCAGCATTTT
TRBV6-5	NA	TRBJ2-4	NA	CASSYRGPAKNIQYF	TGTGCCAGCAGTTACAGGGGCCCCGCCAAAAACATTCAGTACTTC
TRBV5-1	NA	TRBJ1-5	NA	CASSPDPGSNQPQHF	TGCGCCAGCAGCCCGGACCCCGGGAGCAATCAGCCCCAGCATTTT
TRBV2	NA	TRBJ1-2	NA	CASRFQGGGYTF	TGTGCCAGCAGGTTCCAGGGAGGCGGCTACACCTTC
TRBV6-5	NA	TRBJ1-3	NA	CASSYSGPDSGNTIYF	TGTGCCAGCAGTTACTCGGGGCCCGACTCTGGAAACACCATATATTTT
TRBV27	NA	TRBJ2-1	NA	CASKPAGYNEQFF	TGTGCCAGCAAGCCGGCTGGATACAATGAGCAGTTCTTC
TRBV7-3	NA	TRBJ1-2	NA	CASSPEQGIGYTF	TGTGCCAGCAGCCCAGAACAGGGCATCGGCTACACCTTC
TRBV5-6	TRBD1	TRBJ2-5	NA	CASSYRGLGTQETQYF	TGTGCCAGCAGCTACAGGGGGTTGGGTACTCAAGAGACCCAGTACTTC
TRBV5-6	NA	TRBJ2-3	NA	CASSLAGRGGDTQYF	TGTGCCAGCAGCTTGGCTGGGCGGGGTGGGGATACGCAGTATTTT
TRBV6-5	NA	TRBJ2-7	NA	CASGDEIFYEQYF	TGTGCCAGCGGCGACGAAATATTCTACGAGCAGTACTTC
TRBV19	NA	TRBJ1-2	NA	CASSPAAITNYGYTF	TGTGCCAGTAGTCCGGCGGCGATCACTAACTATGGCTACACCTTC
TRBV7-9	NA	TRBJ1-3	NA	CASRQQGSGNTIYF	TGTGCCAGCAGGCAACAGGGTTCTGGAAACACCATATATTTT
TRBV25-1	NA	TRBJ1-4	once	CASSVGQLVGSEKLFF	TGTGCCAGCAGTGTTGGACAGTTGGTGGGGAGTGAAAAACTGTTTTTT